The source of this T cell receptor beta chain is a study of human T cells and chemical hapten exposure. Study-level background: There were weekly diphenylcyclopropenone doses to the scalp for patients throughout the roughly 24-week study.

Findings and limits, study-wide: Expanded TCRs made up significantly more big CDR3 similarity clusters than controls did.

This clonotype has a single count. Its antigen is as yet unknown. A read error may be the cause here, since a much bigger clone is one base away. TCRdb independently ran MiXCR on the RACE reads; one entry per CDR3 protein. The table includes about 54,000 distinct CDR3 sequences, 9.5% to 10% detected once. Stated time point: patch test 2, 6 weeks after DPC sensitization. The treatment denotes: therapeutic diphenylcyclopropenone sensitization with weekly scalp DPC. Sample: whole blood, taken in connection with sensitization to the hapten diphenylcyclopropenone (DPC). The receptor was isolated from a woman in her forties or fifties with alopecia areata. Some clones in this sample may be carry-over from other donors' samples.

CDR3 sequence: CASNPTGVSQPQHF. The CDR3 DNA is TGTGCCAGCAACCCCACAGGGGTGAGTCAGCCCCAGCATTTT. The chain employs TRBV5-5 and TRBJ1-5, with 7 bases that match TRBD1. With V trimmed by 6 bases and J by 6 bases, 9 bases remained unmatched. The CDR3 is made up of 14 amino acids. CDR1 is SGHKS and CDR2 is YYEKEE in the germline V gene (reference sequence).